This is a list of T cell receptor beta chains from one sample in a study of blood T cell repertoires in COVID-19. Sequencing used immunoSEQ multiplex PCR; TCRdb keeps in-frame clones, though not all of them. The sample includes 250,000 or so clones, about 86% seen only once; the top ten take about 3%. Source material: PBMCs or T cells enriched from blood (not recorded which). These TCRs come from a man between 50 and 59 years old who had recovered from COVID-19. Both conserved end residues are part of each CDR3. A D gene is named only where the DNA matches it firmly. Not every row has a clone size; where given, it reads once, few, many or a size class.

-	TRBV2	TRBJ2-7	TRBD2	TGTGCCAGCAGTGGCCCCGGGGGGGGGAAACGGACTAGCGAGCAGTACTTC	CASSGPGGGKRTSEQYF
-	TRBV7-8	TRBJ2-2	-	TGTGCCAGCAGCTTATACGGGGGCGGGGAGCTGTTTTTT	CASSLYGGGELFF
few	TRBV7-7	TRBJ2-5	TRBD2	TGTGCTAGCAGCCCCGGGACTAGCGAGGCAGAGACCCAGTACTTC	CASSPGTSEAETQYF
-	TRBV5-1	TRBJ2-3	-	TGCGCCAGCTGGAGTGGAAGCACAGATACGCAGTATTTT	CASWSGSTDTQYF
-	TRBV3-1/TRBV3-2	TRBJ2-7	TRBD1	TGTGCCAGCAGCCAAGATGCGCGGACAGGGCGTTGGGAACTCAACGAGCAGTACTTC	CASSQDARTGRWELNEQYF
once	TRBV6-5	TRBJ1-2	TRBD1	TGTGCCAGCAGCTTCGGACAGGGATATGGCTACACCTTC	CASSFGQGYGYTF
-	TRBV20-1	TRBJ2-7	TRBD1	TGCAGTGCTAGTCTTCAGGGGGCATTGAACGAGCAGTACTTC	CSASLQGALNEQYF
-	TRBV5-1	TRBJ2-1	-	TGCGCCAGCGCACACCCGACTAGGCCGAATGAGCAGTTCTTC	CASAHPTRPNEQFF
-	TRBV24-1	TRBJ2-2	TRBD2	TGTGCCACCAGTGATTTGGGGCCGGGACTACAGAACACCGGGGAGCTGTTTTTT	CATSDLGPGLQNTGELFF
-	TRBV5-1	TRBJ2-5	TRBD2	TGCGCCAGCTCTAGCGGGGCCGGGGAGACCCAGTACTTC	CASSSGAGETQYF
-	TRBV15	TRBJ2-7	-	TGTGCCACCGCCGGCCTTGGCCGGGGCTCCTACGAGCAGTACTTC	CATAGLGRGSYEQYF
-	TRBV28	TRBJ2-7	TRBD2	TGTGCCAGCAGTTCCCACGAGGGACTAGCGGGACTCTACGAGCAGTACTTC	CASSSHEGLAGLYEQYF
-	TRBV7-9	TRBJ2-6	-	TGTGCCAGCAGCTTAGTCGCAGGGTCAAGCTCTGGGGCCAACGTCCTGACTTTC	CASSLVAGSSSGANVLTF
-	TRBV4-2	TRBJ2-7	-	TGTGCCAGCAGCCAAGGCAGGACTAACGAGCAGTACTTC	CASSQGRTNEQYF
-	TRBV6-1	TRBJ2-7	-	TGTGCCAGCAGGTACGGACAGTTCTCCTACGAGCAGTACTTC	CASRYGQFSYEQYF
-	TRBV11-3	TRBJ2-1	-	TGTGCCAGCAGCCCCGGTGGGAGCGGGCGGGGAAATGAGCAGTTCTTC	CASSPGGSGRGNEQFF
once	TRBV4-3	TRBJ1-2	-	TGCGCCAGCAGCCAAGATATGGACATAAGGGCTAACTATGGCTACACCTTC	CASSQDMDIRANYGYTF
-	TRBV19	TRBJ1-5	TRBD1	TGTGCCAGTAGTGTAAGACAGGGGGCAGGGGGCAATCAGCCCCAGCATTTT	CASSVRQGAGGNQPQHF
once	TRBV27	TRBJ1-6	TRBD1	TGTGCCAGCAGCCTCCGGGACAGGGCTAATTCACCCCTCCACTTT	CASSLRDRANSPLHF
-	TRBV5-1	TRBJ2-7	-	TGCGCCAGCAGCTTGATTGCGGGAAACCACGAGCAGTACTTC	CASSLIAGNHEQYF
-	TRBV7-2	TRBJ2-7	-	TGTGCCAGCAGCTCCCGGGTAGACGAGCAGTACTTC	CASSSRVDEQYF
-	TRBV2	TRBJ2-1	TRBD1	TGTGCCAGCAGTGAATCCGGGACAGTTTACAATGAGCAGTTCTTC	CASSESGTVYNEQFF
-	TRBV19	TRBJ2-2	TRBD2	TGTGCCAGTAGTAGGACGGGGGGGACACCCGGGGAGCTGTTTTTT	CASSRTGGTPGELFF
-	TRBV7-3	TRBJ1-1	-	TGTGCCAGCAGCTTAACGGGGGCTGTAAGGGGAGGGACTGAAGCTTTCTTT	CASSLTGAVRGGTEAFF
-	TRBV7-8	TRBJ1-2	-	TGTGCCAGCAGCTACTCGGACGGACAGAACTATGGCTACACCTTC	CASSYSDGQNYGYTF
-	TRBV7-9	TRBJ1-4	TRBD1	TGTGCCAGCAAAGGACAGGGGGCGACAACTAATGAAAAACTGTTTTTT	CASKGQGATTNEKLFF
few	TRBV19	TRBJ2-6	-	TGTGCCAGTAAAGGGGTCAGGTTAACCTCTGGGGCCAACGTCCTGACTTTC	CASKGVRLTSGANVLTF
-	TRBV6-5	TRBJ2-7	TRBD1	TGTGCCAGCAGAGGGCAGGGGGCCTACGAGCAGTACTTC	CASRGQGAYEQYF
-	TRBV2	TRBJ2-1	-	TGTGCCAGCAGCCCCCGGAATGAGCAGTTCTTC	CASSPRNEQFF